The 19 T cell receptor beta chains below come from one sample, sequenced in a study of OX40 agonist ivuxolimab in advanced cancers. Using immunoSEQ multiplex PCR, the repertoire was profiled, and TCRdb retains in-frame clones only, with some absent. This table has 55,000 to 85,000 clones, 70% to 90% appearing once. Material: CD4+ or CD8+ T cells sorted from blood, obtained in a trial of the OX40 agonist ivuxolimab. The receptors stem from an adult with an advanced solid tumor such as melanoma, head and neck, liver or kidney cancer.

The chain combines TRBV6-5 with TRBJ2-4; no clear D. The CDR3 length is 11 residues. CDR1 is MNHEY, CDR2 SVGAGI, per germline. Trimming shortened V by 2 bases and J by 8 bases, and 4 bases separated the two germline ends. CDR3 DNA: TGTGCCAGCAGTTACGGTGACATTCAGTACTTC. Protein product: CASSYGDIQYF.

The chain is built from TRBV16 and TRBJ1-3, with D unclear. The CDR3 sequence is 14 residues long. Germline values: CDR1 KGHSY, CDR2 FQNENV. V was pared by 8 bases and J by 5 bases, with 16 bases between. The CDR3 region is CASSTRGTRNTIYF. As DNA, the CDR3 is TGTGCCAGCTCCACTCGCGGTACCCGAAACACCATATATTTT.

This clone was detected once. The chain employs TRBV15 and TRBJ2-5; D ambiguous. The CDR3 spans 14 residues. The ends were cut back, 0 bases at V and 4 bases at J, with 9 bases in the middle. CDR1 LNHNV and CDR2 YYDKDF come from the germline V gene (reference sequence). The CDR3 is CATSRDSSRETQYF. The DNA of the CDR3 is TGTGCCACCAGCAGAGATTCCAGTAGAGAGACCCAGTACTTC.

The rearrangement links TRBV18 to TRBJ2-1, with D tentatively TRBD2 (5 bases). CDR1 is KGHSH and CDR2 is LQKENI in the germline V gene. Deletions cut 2 bases from V and 7 bases from J, with 9 bases between. The CDR3 spans 13 residues. The DNA for the CDR3 is TGTGCCAGCTCACCAGTTGAGCGGAATGAGCAGTTCTTC. It codes for CASSPVERNEQFF. Supplemented by reference TRBV18 and TRBJ2-1, the full variable domain reads NAGVMQNPRHLVRRRGQEARLRCSPMKGHSHVYWYRQLPEEGLKFMVYLQKENIIDESGMPKERFSAEFPKEGPSILRIQQVVRGDSAAYFCASSPVERNEQFFGPGTRLTVL.

The chain is built from TRBV7-8 and TRBJ2-5; D may be TRBD1 (5 bases). The CDR3 loop spans 15 amino acids. The V end lost 5 bases, the J end lost 3 bases, and 16 bases lay between the germline ends. CDR1 and CDR2 (germline): SGHVS, FQNEAQ. CDR3 in DNA: TGTGCCAGCAGCCCCAAAGAGGACACAAAAGAGACCCAGTACTTC. It specifies CASSPKEDTKETQYF.

CDR3 amino acids: CASRIDWYGYTF. In DNA form, the CDR3 reads TGTGCCAGCAGGATTGATTGGTATGGCTACACCTTC. The chain uses TRBV28 and TRBJ1-2; D gene uncertain. Germline CDR1 and CDR2: MDHEN and SYDVKM. V lost 6 bases to trimming and J lost 5 bases, with 10 bases between them. This CDR3 region has 12 residues.

The J gene is TRBJ2-3, the V gene TRBV9, with D perhaps TRBD1 (6 bases). The V end lost 0 bases, the J end lost 1 base, and 6 bases lay between the germline ends. Germline V gives CDR1 SGDLS, CDR2 YYNGEE. This CDR3 has 14 residues. CDR3 bases: TGTGCCAGCAGCGTAGAGGGGGGCACAGATACGCAGTATTTT. This translates into CASSVEGGTDTQYF.

The genes are TRBV9 and TRBJ1-5; D is perhaps TRBD1 (6 bases). CDR3 length: 15 amino acids. Germline assignment: CDR1 SGDLS and CDR2 YYNGEE. Deletions cut 4 bases from V and 0 bases from J, with 11 bases between. CDR3 loop: CASSPQGYSNQPQHF. CDR3 nucleotides: TGTGCCAGCAGCCCCCAGGGGTATAGCAATCAGCCCCAGCATTTT.

The chain links TRBV6-1 to TRBJ1-4, with 8 bases lining up with TRBD1. The germline gives CDR1 MNHNS, CDR2 SASEGT. V lost 0 bases and J lost 6; bases outside the gene matches: 15. The CDR3 is 19 residues long. CDR3 sequence: CASSEALRLRGQGYEKLFF. DNA of the CDR3: TGTGCCAGCAGTGAAGCGCTTCGGCTTCGTGGACAGGGCTATGAAAAACTGTTTTTT.

In its sample, this clone was seen a few times. The chain recombines TRBV6-1 with TRBJ2-4; 9 nucleotides agree with TRBD2. The CDR3 consists of 18 residues. Germline trimming cut 0 bases from V and 4 bases from J; bases unmatched to any gene: 10. Germline loops: CDR1 MNHNS, CDR2 SASEGT. The CDR3 sequence: CASSEAGVVAGAKNIQYF. The CDR3 bases are TGTGCCAGCAGTGAAGCGGGGGTGGTAGCGGGGGCAAAAAACATTCAGTACTTC.

This clone has just one count. The chain links TRBV30 to TRBJ1-3; no clear D gene. CDR1 and CDR2 (germline): GTSNPN, SVGIG (reference sequence). The V gene lost 0 bases and the J gene lost 0 bases, with 12 bases spanning the gap. The CDR3 runs 16 residues. The CDR3 DNA reads as TGTGCCTGGAGTGTACGGGGTGGGAGCTCTGGAAACACCATATATTTT. It translates to CAWSVRGGSSGNTIYF.

This rearrangement joins TRBV18 to TRBJ2-7; 9 positions agree with TRBD2. The junction had 1 base not matched to a gene; V was cut back by 3 bases and J by 1 base. CDR1 is KGHSH and CDR2 is LQKENI in the germline V gene. The CDR3 has 14 amino acids. CDR3 region: CASSPSGGSYEQYF. The CDR3 DNA reads as TGTGCCAGCTCACCTAGCGGGGGTTCCTACGAGCAGTACTTC.

This clone was seen a few times. The rearrangement joins TRBV27 to TRBJ1-4; no reliable D call. This CDR3 has 19 residues. The germline gives CDR1 MNHEY, CDR2 SMNVEV (reference sequence). Trimming removed 8 bases at V and 0 bases at J, with 25 bases between. In DNA form, the CDR3 reads TGTGCCAGCGGTCGGGCCTTGGGCTTCTTAACTTCAACTAATGAAAAACTGTTTTTT. Its translation is CASGRALGFLTSTNEKLFF. The whole variable domain, remainder taken from reference TRBV27 and TRBJ1-4, is EAQVTQNPRYLITVTGKKLTVTCSQNMNHEYMSWYRQDPGLGLRQIYYSMNVEVTDKGDVPEGYKVSRKEKRNFPLILESPSPNQTSLYFCASGRALGFLTSTNEKLFFGSGTQLSVL.

This chain connects TRBV4-1 to TRBJ1-6; D unclear. V was shortened by 4 bases and J by 3 bases, with 7 bases between the two germline ends. CDR3 length equals 14 residues. In germline, CDR1 is MGHRA, CDR2 YSYEKL. The CDR3 DNA sequence: TGCGCCAGCAGCCCCGGGAACTATAATTCACCCCTCCACTTT. Translation gives CASSPGNYNSPLHF.

V gene TRBV14 combines with J gene TRBJ2-3; 14 nucleotides match TRBD2. V shed 0 bases, J shed 6 bases, and the junction held 8 bases outside the gene matches. Germline assignment: CDR1 SGHDN and CDR2 FVKESK. The CDR3 spans 18 residues. The CDR3 DNA reads as TGTGCCAGCAGCCAAGATCCGGGACTAGCGGGGGTCCGGGATACGCAGTATTTT. The encoded protein is CASSQDPGLAGVRDTQYF.

The rearrangement joins TRBV10-1 to TRBJ2-3; 7 bases are shared with TRBD1. The germline V gene encodes CDR1 WNHNN and CDR2 SYGVQD (reference sequence). The CDR3 runs 14 residues. V lost 3 bases to trimming and J lost 4 bases; unmatched junction nucleotides: 4. This chain's CDR3 is CASSEPTGSDTQYF. In DNA form, the CDR3 reads TGCGCCAGCAGTGAACCGACAGGGTCAGATACGCAGTATTTT.

The chain recombines TRBV7-8 with TRBJ2-1; D might be TRBD1 (6 bases). The germline gives CDR1 SGHVS, CDR2 FQNEAQ. Trimming cost V 8 bases and J 2 bases, with 13 bases left between them. CDR3 length: 14 residues. The CDR3, as DNA: TGTGCCAGCGGCCGCGACAGGACCTACAATGAGCAGTTCTTC. Protein sequence: CASGRDRTYNEQFF.

This clone was detected only once. The rearrangement uses TRBV28 and TRBJ2-5; 9 positions match TRBD1. The CDR3 length is 15 residues. Germline assignment: CDR1 MDHEN and CDR2 SYDVKM. After removal of 3 bases from V and 5 bases from J, the junction contained 7 bases not matched to a gene. The CDR3 DNA is TGTGCCAGCAGTTTGGGGGGGACAGGGTTGGAGACCCAGTACTTC. Protein product: CASSLGGTGLETQYF.

The chain recombines TRBV4-1 with TRBJ1-6; D uncertain. V was trimmed by 1 base and J by 3 bases, leaving 10 bases between them. Germline V gives CDR1 MGHRA, CDR2 YSYEKL. This CDR3 comprises 16 residues. CDR3 nucleotide sequence: TGCGCCAGCAGCCAAGGCCGGGTGATCTATAATTCACCCCTCCACTTT. It encodes CASSQGRVIYNSPLHF.